This T cell receptor (beta chain) was documented in a study of blood T cell repertoires in COVID-19. Only in-frame clones appear in the TCRdb table, and some are missing; sequencing was by immunoSEQ multiplex PCR. The sample shows roughly 80,000 clones, 80% to 85% of them seen only once. The germline V gene has CDR1 KGHDR and CDR2 SFDVKD. Deletions cut 3 bases from V and 4 bases from J, with 11 bases between. This CDR3 comprises 14 residues. The receptor comes from a man aged 45 to 65 with acute or convalescent COVID-19. V usage is TRBV24-1 and J usage is TRBJ1-2; possible D gene TRBD1, 5 bases. Input material: peripheral blood. CDR3 amino acids: CATSDPRVGYGYTF. CDR3 nucleotides: TGTGCCACCAGTGATCCCAGGGTAGGCTATGGCTACACCTTC.